The following is a T cell receptor (beta chain) sequence with its context. Its target antigen remains unknown. There are no base qualities to consult, and no much larger clone falls within one base. The data were taken from a study of shared clonotypes between healthy human individuals (TCRdb year 2020). With regard to the full study: The cohort included a few men and a couple of women between 18 and 49 years of age. For each donor, three plates each were used for CD4 naive and CD4 memory, two plates were used for CD8 naive, and one plate was used for CD8 memory. Per donor, leukapheresis produced somewhere between about 0.9 and 10 billion PBMCs. The study deeply sequenced blood TCR repertoires of about 5 healthy adults to estimate repertoire size and the extent of clonotype sharing between individuals. To increase sequencing depth and limit assay-specific biases, different laboratories used diverse techniques to prepare libraries and sequence TCR repertoires.

Findings and caveats that apply to the study as a whole: Estimated clonotype richness was generally larger for naive than for memory subsets. Because the study included only a small number of donors, the genetic and exposure-history diversity represented was limited. Compared with non-shared clonotypes, the clonotypes found in all four sorted-subset donors had higher generation probabilities. Sampling was limited to blood, and TCR repertoires in tissue likely differ from TCR repertoires in blood. Pairwise subsampling indicated that sequencing depth was expected to affect the degree of clonotype sharing among donors. Rarefaction of sorted-subset datasets indicated incomplete sequencing despite the large sequencing depth. Across several donors, roughly 5.1% of naive CD4, around 3.5% of naive CD8, roughly 2.3% of memory CD4, and 0.4% of memory CD8 clonotypes were shared.

The donors were healthy, HIV-negative adults with no recently reported acute infections or vaccinations. Every donor was a Caucasian adult residing in Nashville, Tennessee, USA. CD4+ T cells were enriched through magnetic negative selection, after which naive cells were positively selected on CD45RA and the remaining negative fraction served as the memory subset. Blood was obtained by leukapheresis, after which PBMCs were separated by Ficoll-Histopaque density gradient centrifugation and cryopreserved in liquid nitrogen vapor phase. Analytical flow cytometry was used to check the purity and quantity of each magnetically sorted T cell population. From each sorted fraction, genomic DNA was isolated and quantified by UV absorbance on a Nanodrop 2000c. TCR CDR3 regions were amplified from genomic DNA by multiplex PCR using the deep immunoSEQ assay. Genomic DNA extracted from each cell subset was distributed evenly over all wells of several immunoSEQ 96-well plates, and each plate served as one replicate. For sorted subsets, about 200 ng genomic DNA, equal to tens of thousands of T cell genomes, was loaded into each replicate PCR. Purified libraries were quantified with a Qubit 3.0 fluorometer, sized on a Bioanalyzer 2100, and re-quantified with the KAPA Library Quantification kit. Every immunoSEQ 96-well plate was sequenced on a dedicated single-read 150-cycle Illumina NextSeq 550 flow cell. The source study handled its data this way. Because the immunoSEQ output held only junctional sequences and lacked quality scores, the filtering could not match the filtering applied to full-length reads. To assign V/J genes and CDR3, sequences were annotated using PyIR, a Python wrapper for IgBLAST v1.9, with IMGT germline references. Reads were removed for weak V/J assignments (E-value above 1e-6), missing CDR3, stop codons, out-of-frame junctions, or ambiguous translated residues. V3J clonotypes were defined by identical inferred V gene, J gene, and CDR3 amino acid sequence. Percentage overlap between repertoires was calculated by dividing the number of shared unique clonotypes by the size of the smaller repertoire. Repertoire richness was assessed with RTK rarefaction, the Chao1 estimator, and Recon v2.1 estimates of unobserved clonotypes. OLGA was used to compute generation probabilities for all TCRbeta clonotypes that the gDNA method yielded from a few donors. TCRdb took this table from immuneACCESS and kept in-frame rearrangements with V and J called. Such tables lack part of the clones; where checked against another copy, unresolved V genes explain under half of the gap, and the rest is unexplained. V and J calls and clone size are given by that table; D and trimming were obtained from the DNA. The sample data list some 2.4 million clones, and approximately 93% of these were observed just once. Of the sample, about 0.34% falls within the top ten clones.

The V and J ends are trimmed by 11 bases and 2 bases, leaving 9 bases between them. Taken from cysteine to phenylalanine, the CDR3 has 11 residues. CDR3 DNA only is kept here, 33 bases in frame from base 1. The germline V gene (reference sequence) sets CDR1 to LNHDA and CDR2 to SQIVND. Input material: naive CD4+ T cells from PBMCs. The cell subset or site label corresponds to: CD45RA+ positively selected. The rearranged segments are TRBV19 and TRBJ1-2; 5 matching bases give a weak D call of TRBD1. This TCR derives from a man aged 18 to 35 in good health. Some clones in this sample may be carry-over from other donors' samples. The CDR3 here reads CASGGNYGYTF. The base sequence is TGTGCCTCGGGGGGAAACTATGGCTACACCTTC.